One sample yielded the 13 T cell receptor beta chains listed below, sequenced in a study of T-cell reconstitution after alpha-beta-depleted transplantation in children. Library preparation (for TCRbeta) was performed with unique molecular identifiers. MiXCR was run by TCRdb on the PCR reads, yielding one entry per CDR3 protein. Of roughly 280,000 distinct CDR3 sequences detected, around a tenth appear once; the ten largest clones hold 23%. Sequencing used peripheral blood, obtained 180 days after TCRalphabeta/CD19-depleted stem cell transplant. The receptors come from a male patient between 2 and 15 years old who had a stem cell transplant for chronic granulomatous disease, so the T cells may come from the graft donor.

The CDR3 DNA follows: TGTGCCAGCAGCGTAGATCCCTGGACAGGGGAGGAAGAGACCCAGTACTTC. Encoded protein: CASSVDPWTGEEETQYF. The V call is TRBV9, the J call TRBJ2-5; TRBD1 matches at 9 bases. This CDR3 comprises 17 residues. Germline CDR1 is SGDLS and CDR2 is YYNGEE. V shed 0 bases and J 3 bases; nucleotides not matched to a gene: 9.

Many counts were recorded for this clonotype. The chain uses TRBV5-1 and TRBJ2-1; TRBD1 matches at 8 bases. V gave up 4 bases and J gave up 9 bases; unmatched junction bases: 6. The length of the CDR3 is 13 residues. The germline V gene encodes CDR1 SGHRS and CDR2 YFSETQ. CDR3 loop: CASSPDRAGEQFF. The CDR3 nucleotides read TGCGCCAGCAGCCCGGACAGGGCGGGTGAGCAGTTCTTC. Variable domain in full (rest from reference TRBV5-1 and TRBJ2-1): KAGVTQTPRYLIKTRGQQVTLSCSPISGHRSVSWYQQTPGQGLQFLFEYFSETQRNKGNFPGRFSGRQFSNSRSEMNVSTLELGDSALYLCASSPDRAGEQFFGPGTRLTVL.

This clonotype was recorded many times. CDR3 coding DNA: TGCGCCAGCAGCTTGGTCTCCCCGGCCCAGGAGCAGTACTTC. Translation: CASSLVSPAQEQYF. V usage is TRBV5-1 and J usage is TRBJ2-7; unclear D gene. The CDR3 loop spans 14 amino acids. Germline CDR1 and CDR2: SGHRS and YFSETQ. Trimming removed 0 bases from V and 7 bases from J, with 14 bases in between.

This clonotype was counted many times. The chain is built from TRBV29-1 and TRBJ2-1, with 14 nucleotides matching TRBD2. CDR3 size: 16 residues. V gave up 3 bases and J gave up 6 bases; unmatched junction bases: 7. Per the germline V gene, CDR1 is SQVTM and CDR2 is ANQGSEA. The CDR3 nucleotides are TGCAGCGTTGACGATCGACTAGCGGGGGGGCTCAATGAGCAGTTCTTC. It translates to CSVDDRLAGGLNEQFF.

The sample holds many counts of this clonotype. V gene TRBV28 combines with J gene TRBJ2-7; D not certain. Germline assignment: CDR1 MDHEN and CDR2 SYDVKM. CDR3 length: 13 amino acids. V was pared by 3 bases and J by 7 bases, with 13 bases between. The CDR3 sequence is CASSFVLIGEQYF. The CDR3 DNA is TGTGCCAGCAGTTTTGTCCTCATAGGGGAGCAGTACTTC.

This clonotype occurred once. This may be a read error: a much more frequent sequence differs by one nucleotide. The rearrangement uses TRBV5-1 and TRBJ2-7; no definite D call. CDR3 length: 13 amino acids. In germline, CDR1 is SGHRS, CDR2 YFSETQ. In DNA, the CDR3 is TGCGCCAGCACCTTGGCCTTTGGGTACGAGCAGTACTTC. Residues: CASTLAFGYEQYF.

The sample holds many counts of this clonotype. V and J are TRBV20-1 and TRBJ2-1; perhaps D is TRBD1 or TRBD2 (5 bases each). V lost 3 bases and J 1 base, leaving 10 bases between the germline ends. Looked up from germline, CDR1 is DFQATT and CDR2 is SNEGSKA (reference sequence). This CDR3 region has 14 residues. The CDR3 region has the DNA TGCAGTGCTAGGGGGGAGAGTTCCTACAATGAGCAGTTCTTC. Its translation: CSARGESSYNEQFF.

This clonotype was recorded at least ten times. V gene TRBV6-1 combines with J gene TRBJ1-2, with TRBD1 identical over 9 bases. Germline assignment: CDR1 MNHNS and CDR2 SASEGT. The CDR3 has 13 residues. Trimming at V came to 1 base and at J to 8 bases, leaving 2 bases not matched to a gene. CDR3: CASSEGTGVGYTF. The DNA of the CDR3 is TGTGCCAGCAGTGAAGGGACAGGGGTCGGCTACACCTTC.

This clonotype was counted ten times or more. This rearrangement joins TRBV20-1 to TRBJ2-5; a weak D match, TRBD2 (6 bases). Germline CDR1 is DFQATT and CDR2 is SNEGSKA (reference sequence). Trimming took 0 bases from V and 3 from J, leaving 11 bases between them. The CDR3 covers 14 residues. The CDR3 sequence is CSARDWEAEETQYF. For the CDR3, the DNA is TGCAGTGCTAGAGATTGGGAGGCTGAAGAGACCCAGTACTTC.

This clonotype was observed at least ten times. This chain joins TRBV18 and TRBJ2-1; D is perhaps TRBD1 (6 bases). The CDR3 is 16 residues long. CDR1 is KGHSH, CDR2 LQKENI, per germline. Trimming took off 6 bases at V and 3 bases at J, with 18 bases between the two ends. The CDR3 loop is CASSLKWDTYYNEQFF. The CDR3 DNA is TGTGCCAGCTCCCTCAAGTGGGACACCTACTACAATGAGCAGTTCTTC.

The sample holds many counts of this clonotype. The chain has TRBV29-1 and TRBJ2-1; D gene unclear. Germline CDR1 SQVTM, CDR2 ANQGSEA. The CDR3 extends over 14 amino acids. Trimming took off 3 bases at V and 6 bases at J, with 15 bases between the two ends. The CDR3 nucleotides are TGCAGCGTTGAGCGGCGACTGACTCCCAATGAGCAGTTCTTC. Its protein product is CSVERRLTPNEQFF.

This clonotype was seen many times. This chain connects TRBV6-5 to TRBJ2-1, with a possible D match to TRBD2 (6 bases). V gave up 0 bases and J gave up 3 bases, with 21 bases separating them. CDR1 and CDR2 from the germline V gene are MNHEY and SVGAGI. The CDR3 is 19 amino acids. CDR3 sequence (DNA): TGTGCCAGCAGTTACTCGATGTTACTGGCTAGCGACTTCTACAATGAGCAGTTCTTC. It encodes CASSYSMLLASDFYNEQFF.

This clonotype showed up many times. The chain employs TRBV5-1 and TRBJ1-5, with TRBD1 as a possible D gene (5 bases). The length of the CDR3 is 13 residues. From germline, CDR1 is SGHRS and CDR2 YFSETQ. The V gene lost 4 bases and the J gene lost 4 bases, with 9 bases spanning the gap. The DNA of the CDR3 is TGCGCCAGCAGCCGGGACGGGAATCAGCCCCAGCATTTT. Its protein product is CASSRDGNQPQHF.